This T cell receptor beta chain was documented in a study of response to subunit inactivated influenza vaccine. Study-wide findings and caveats: The authors proposed limited new T cell recruitment per seasonal influenza vaccination.

Note on this clonotype: As yet, its antigen is unknown.

TCRdb processed the RT-PCR reads anew with MiXCR; each CDR3 protein has one entry. The table lists about 500,000 distinct CDR3 sequences, 16% of them singletons. Germline V gene sequence: CDR1 SEHNR, CDR2 FQNEAQ (reference sequence). This CDR3 region has 15 residues. Between the trimmed V and J ends, which lost 3 bases and 4 bases, there was a span of 13 bases. This sequence originates from a man between 50 and 70 years old who received an inactivated influenza vaccine. The V call is TRBV7-9, the J call TRBJ2-1; no firm D call. The material was CD4+ T cells sorted from PBMCs, obtained less than 25 months after vaccination. CDR3 protein: CASSLVRVRYNEQFF. The DNA for the CDR3 is TGTGCCAGCAGCTTGGTCCGGGTCCGGTACAATGAGCAGTTCTTC.